Below, 31 T cell receptor beta chains from the same sample are listed, as sequenced in a study of blood T cell repertoires in COVID-19. This table comes from immunoSEQ multiplex PCR, and its TCRdb copy is limited to in-frame clones, with some not included. This sample carries 150,000 to 200,000 clones, about 88% of them seen once, and the ten largest clones take around 19%. Sequenced: peripheral blood. Source of these receptors: a woman of 80 years or more with acute or convalescent COVID-19.

V usage is TRBV11-1 and J usage is TRBJ2-7; 8 nucleotides agree with TRBD2. The V and J ends lost 5 bases and 2 bases, in that order; junction bases with no gene match: 8. The CDR3 length is 15 residues. Germline CDR1 reads SGHAT; CDR2 reads FQDESV (reference sequence). CDR3 nucleotide sequence: TGTGCCAGCAGCCCATTTGCGGGGGGACCCTACGAGCAGTACTTC. It specifies CASSPFAGGPYEQYF.

The chain couples TRBV11-2 to TRBJ1-6; D is unresolved. Trimming removed 1 base at V and 7 bases at J, with 8 bases between. Germline loops: CDR1 SGHAT, CDR2 FQNNGV. This CDR3 is 14 amino acids long. The CDR3, as DNA: TGTGCCAGCAGCTTAGCCAGCGGAAATTCACCCCTCCACTTT. It encodes CASSLASGNSPLHF.

This chain connects TRBV5-4 to TRBJ2-7; possibly TRBD2 for D (8 bases). Germline lookup yields CDR1 SGHNT and CDR2 YYREEE (reference sequence). V lost 4 bases and J 6 bases, leaving 17 bases between the germline ends. CDR3 length: 14 amino acids. The DNA for the CDR3 is TGTGCCAGCAGCGGCCGGGAGGGGGCCCTCGAGCAGTACTTC. Translation gives CASSGREGALEQYF.

This chain links TRBV6-6 with TRBJ1-6; D gene uncertain. Germline CDR1 is MNHNY and CDR2 is SVGAGI (reference sequence). This CDR3 is 13 amino acids long. Trimming left V 10 bases short and J 9 bases short, with 16 bases between. CDR3 nucleotide sequence: TGTGCCACCAGAGAGGGCGTCAGTTCACCCCTCCACTTT. Its translation: CATREGVSSPLHF.

The chain carries TRBV6-2 or TRBV6-3 and TRBJ1-5, with 8 bases fitting TRBD1. V lost 0 bases and J lost 6; bases outside the gene matches: 1. The germline V gene has CDR1 MNHEY and CDR2 SVGEGT. The CDR3 is 14 amino acids. CDR3 sequence reads: CASSYSDRGQPQHF. DNA for the CDR3: TGTGCCAGCAGTTACTCTGACAGGGGTCAGCCCCAGCATTTT.

This clone is a singleton in its sample. This chain links TRBV6-5 with TRBJ2-1; 9 nucleotides line up with TRBD2. V lost 2 bases, J lost 4 bases, and 6 bases stayed unmatched. Per the germline V gene, CDR1 is MNHEY and CDR2 is SVGAGI. CDR3 size: 16 residues. The CDR3 is CASSYGLGLAYNEQFF. As DNA, the CDR3 is TGTGCCAGCAGTTACGGGCTGGGACTAGCTTACAATGAGCAGTTCTTC.

This clone was observed a few times. The rearrangement links TRBV11-1 to TRBJ2-7; D not certain. V lost 2 bases and J 2 bases, leaving 10 bases between the germline ends. This CDR3 comprises 14 residues. The germline CDR1 and CDR2 sequences are SGHAT and FQDESV (reference sequence). DNA of the CDR3: TGTGCCAGCAGCTTAAGCCGATACCCCTACGAGCAGTACTTC. Encoded protein: CASSLSRYPYEQYF.

V gene TRBV19 combines with J gene TRBJ2-2; weak D call: TRBD2 (5 bases). The CDR3 length is 16 residues. Deletions cut 6 bases from V and 1 base from J, with 15 bases between. CDR1 is LNHDA and CDR2 is SQIVND in the germline V gene (reference sequence). CDR3 loop: CASRLFVGGNTGELFF. DNA for the CDR3: TGTGCCAGTAGATTGTTTGTAGGAGGGAACACCGGGGAGCTGTTTTTT.

This chain links TRBV7-9 with TRBJ1-2, with D possibly matching TRBD1 (6 bases). Germline CDR1 reads SEHNR; CDR2 reads FQNEAQ (reference sequence). Trimming left V 4 bases short and J 6 bases short, with 21 bases between. This CDR3 has 16 amino acids. The CDR3 sequence is CASSSSSGARFHGYTF. CDR3 DNA sequence: TGTGCCAGCAGCTCAAGTTCAGGGGCGAGGTTCCATGGCTACACCTTC.

V and J are TRBV19 and TRBJ2-5; possibly TRBD1 for D (5 bases). The germline gives CDR1 LNHDA, CDR2 SQIVND (reference sequence). Trimming took off 7 bases at V and 5 bases at J, with 20 bases between the two ends. The CDR3 runs 15 residues. The chain's CDR3 is CASTPRWGPSETQYF. The CDR3 nucleotides are TGTGCCAGTACCCCCCGTTGGGGCCCATCGGAGACCCAGTACTTC. Combining the CDR3 with reference TRBV19 and TRBJ2-5 gives the whole variable domain DGGITQSPKYLFRKEGQNVTLSCEQNLNHDAMYWYRQDPGQGLRLIYYSQIVNDFQKGDIAEGYSVSREKKESFPLTVTSAQKNPTAFYLCASTPRWGPSETQYFGPGTRLLVL.

The rearrangement uses TRBV5-6 and TRBJ2-1; 7 bases align to TRBD1. This CDR3 is 15 amino acids long. V gave up 4 bases and J gave up 6 bases; unmatched junction bases: 10. Germline CDR1 reads SGHDT; CDR2 reads YYEEEE. The CDR3 region has the DNA TGTGCCAGCAGCGTTGCAAGGGACAGTGTCAATGAGCAGTTCTTC. It is translated as CASSVARDSVNEQFF.

The V gene is TRBV30, the J gene TRBJ1-5, with 7 bases fitting TRBD1. The CDR3 loop spans 15 amino acids. The germline gives CDR1 GTSNPN, CDR2 SVGIG (reference sequence). Losses at the gene ends were 2 bases for V and 6 bases for J; bases not matched to a gene: 10. In DNA, the CDR3 is TGTGCCTGGAGTCCCCAAGGGGGCGTTGGTCAGCCCCAGCATTTT. Translated, it gives CAWSPQGGVGQPQHF.

The chain employs TRBV10-3 and TRBJ1-2; 7 bases line up with TRBD1. The V gene end was trimmed by 10 bases and the J gene end by 4 bases; junction bases not matched to a gene: 6. This CDR3 is 12 amino acids long. CDR1 is ENHRY, CDR2 SYGVKD, per germline. Here the CDR3 DNA reads TGTGCCACCGGGACAGTGGGCTATGGCTACACCTTC. This codes for CATGTVGYGYTF.

The chain employs TRBV7-9 and TRBJ2-2; 12 nucleotides agree with TRBD2. The CDR3 loop spans 18 amino acids. Germline V gene lookup returns CDR1 SEHNR and CDR2 FQNEAQ (reference sequence). J gave up 1 base and V 3 bases, and 6 bases lay outside the gene matches. The CDR3 DNA sequence: TGTGCCAGCAGCTTGGGACTAGCGGGTGGACTGAACACCGGGGAGCTGTTTTTT. It translates to CASSLGLAGGLNTGELFF.

This clone was seen a few times. The chain has TRBV4-1 and TRBJ1-5, with D unclear. Trimming cost V 4 bases and J 5 bases, with 9 bases left between them. CDR1 is MGHRA, CDR2 YSYEKL, per germline. CDR3 length: 13 residues. The CDR3 region is CASSREADQPQHF. CDR3 DNA sequence: TGCGCCAGCAGCCGGGAAGCGGATCAGCCCCAGCATTTT.

This chain links TRBV6-5 with TRBJ2-3, with D perhaps matching TRBD1 (6 bases). Germline CDR1 MNHEY, CDR2 SVGAGI. The CDR3 is 14 amino acids. The ends were cut back, 9 bases at V and 2 bases at J, with 15 bases in the middle. CDR3 residues: CASREGQHTDTQYF. For the CDR3, the DNA is TGTGCCAGTCGGGAAGGACAGCACACAGATACGCAGTATTTT.

V and J are TRBV28 and TRBJ1-3, with unresolved D. Deletions cut 1 base from V and 6 bases from J, with 10 bases between. The CDR3 consists of 14 residues. Germline CDR1 and CDR2: MDHEN and SYDVKM. CDR3 sequence (DNA): TGTGCCAGCAGTTTATTCACGCGGGAAAACACCATATATTTT. Amino acids: CASSLFTRENTIYF.

This clone has only one observation. The chain carries TRBV10-3 and TRBJ1-1, with D unresolved. Germline CDR1 ENHRY, CDR2 SYGVKD. The CDR3 totals 15 residues. Trimming shortened V by 3 bases and J by 5 bases, and 16 bases separated the two germline ends. CDR3 DNA: TGTGCCATCAGTGAATTGTCTGCAGGATGGACTGAAGCTTTCTTT. Protein sequence: CAISELSAGWTEAFF.

This clone appeared a single time. The chain couples TRBV3-1 (or the pseudogene TRBV3-2) to TRBJ1-2; weak D call: TRBD1 (6 bases). CDR3 size: 16 residues. CDR1 is LGHDT, CDR2 YNNKEL, per germline (reference sequence). V gave up 4 bases and J gave up 4 bases, with 19 bases separating them. CDR3 in amino acids: CASSPGSGHTLYGYTF. In DNA form, the CDR3 reads TGTGCCAGCAGCCCTGGATCGGGACATACTCTCTATGGCTACACCTTC.

The chain carries TRBV19 and TRBJ1-1; TRBD1 aligns across 7 bases. This CDR3 region has 13 residues. J was trimmed by 4 bases and V by 5 bases; bases with no gene match: 4. CDR1 and CDR2 (germline): LNHDA, SQIVND (reference sequence). The CDR3, as DNA: TGTGCCAGTAGTGAACAGGGGAGCACTGAAGCTTTCTTT. Translated: CASSEQGSTEAFF.

The J gene is TRBJ2-3, the V gene TRBV4-2; 15 bases are shared with TRBD2. Germline CDR1 reads LGHNA; CDR2 reads YNFKEQ. J was trimmed by 4 bases and V by 1 base; bases with no gene match: 6. The CDR3 totals 18 residues. CDR3 DNA sequence: TGTGCCAGCAGCCAAGGGGGACTAGCGGGAGGACCGTCAGATACGCAGTATTTT. Translated, it gives CASSQGGLAGGPSDTQYF.

The chain is built from TRBV15 and TRBJ2-3, with TRBD2 identical over 7 bases. Germline V gene data show CDR1 as LNHNV and CDR2 as YYDKDF (reference sequence). The ends lost 6 bases at V and 2 bases at J; junction bases unmatched: 5. The CDR3 extends over 14 amino acids. CDR3 protein: CATRASGDTDTQYF. In DNA form, the CDR3 reads TGTGCCACCAGGGCTAGCGGAGACACAGATACGCAGTATTTT.

This clone appeared a few times. This same CDR3 is encoded by further DNA sequences in the sample. This chain uses TRBV19 with TRBJ2-5; possibly TRBD1 for D (5 bases). Germline-derived CDR1 and CDR2 are LNHDA and SQIVND (reference sequence). Trimming took 0 bases from V and 5 from J, leaving 10 bases between them. The CDR3 runs 14 residues. DNA for the CDR3: TGTGCCAGTAGTATAGAGGGAAGGGGTGAGACCCAGTACTTC. This encodes CASSIEGRGETQYF.

The chain joins TRBV24-1 to TRBJ1-2; TRBD1 is a possible D gene (5 bases). Germline-derived CDR1 and CDR2 are KGHDR and SFDVKD. Deletions cut 2 bases from V and 0 bases from J, with 15 bases between. The CDR3 contains 17 residues. CDR3 loop: CATSDSRTFGANYGYTF. The CDR3 coding sequence is TGTGCCACCAGTGATTCTCGGACATTCGGAGCTAACTATGGCTACACCTTC.

The V and J genes are TRBV18 and TRBJ2-7; a weak D match, TRBD1 (7 bases). From germline, CDR1 is KGHSH and CDR2 LQKENI. Trimming took 3 bases from V and 4 from J, leaving 16 bases between them. The CDR3 totals 15 residues. The CDR3 sequence is CASSPRGDRSYEQYF. The DNA for the CDR3 is TGTGCCAGCTCACCGAGGGGGGACAGAAGTTACGAGCAGTACTTC.

The chain uses TRBV5-1 and TRBJ2-1; 14 bases agree with TRBD2. The CDR3 is 15 residues long. The germline V gene encodes CDR1 SGHRS and CDR2 YFSETQ. V lost 3 bases to trimming and J lost 8 bases; unmatched junction nucleotides: 4. The CDR3 loop is CASSWGLAGVDEQFF. DNA of the CDR3: TGCGCCAGCAGCTGGGGACTAGCGGGGGTCGATGAGCAGTTCTTC. The variable domain in full, with the rest retrieved from reference TRBV5-1 and TRBJ2-1, is KAGVTQTPRYLIKTRGQQVTLSCSPISGHRSVSWYQQTPGQGLQFLFEYFSETQRNKGNFPGRFSGRQFSNSRSEMNVSTLELGDSALYLCASSWGLAGVDEQFFGPGTRLTVL.

The CDR3 here is CAWSVGLASSYEQYF. CDR3 DNA: TGTGCCTGGAGTGTAGGACTAGCGAGCTCCTACGAGCAGTACTTC. V usage is TRBV30 and J usage is TRBJ2-7, with 9 bases lining up with TRBD2. The germline CDR1 and CDR2 sequences are GTSNPN and SVGIG (reference sequence). With 0 bases clipped from V and 0 bases from J, the junction kept 3 bases outside the gene matches. The CDR3 is made up of 15 amino acids.

In the case of this clone: One end of the junction fails to match germline, which may point to a read error. The CDR3 spells CASSPTGGDTQYF. The CDR3 DNA reads as TGTGCTAGCAGCCCCACAGGGGGAGATACGCAGTATTTT. The V and J genes are TRBV7-7 and TRBJ2-3; the match to TRBD1 covers 8 bases. This CDR3 has 13 amino acids. Germline loops: CDR1 SSHAT, CDR2 FNYEAQ (reference sequence).

The gene calls are TRBV29-1 and TRBJ1-1, with TRBD1 identical over 7 bases. J lost 0 bases, V lost 8 bases, and 6 bases had no gene match. CDR3 length equals 13 residues. CDR1 is SQVTM and CDR2 is ANQGSEA in the germline V gene. In DNA form, the CDR3 reads TGCAGCTTCTCGGGACAGTTGAACACTGAAGCTTTCTTT. Protein product: CSFSGQLNTEAFF.

The V call is TRBV7-6, the J call TRBJ2-1; 10 bases are a match to TRBD2. V shed 2 bases and J 7 bases; nucleotides not matched to a gene: 8. This CDR3 has 16 residues. The germline gives CDR1 SGHVS, CDR2 FNYEAQ. The CDR3: CASSLLEREGGNEQFF. Written as DNA, the CDR3 is TGTGCCAGCAGCTTACTGGAGCGGGAGGGCGGGAATGAGCAGTTCTTC.

The V call is TRBV3-1 (or the pseudogene TRBV3-2), the J call TRBJ2-1; 7 positions match TRBD1. This CDR3 contains 14 residues. The trim removed 1 base at V and 10 bases at J, leaving 7 bases unmatched. Germline-derived CDR1 and CDR2 are LGHDT and YNNKEL (reference sequence). CDR3 bases: TGTGCCAGCAGCCAAGCTAGGGGGCCTATAGAGCAGTTCTTC. This translates into CASSQARGPIEQFF.